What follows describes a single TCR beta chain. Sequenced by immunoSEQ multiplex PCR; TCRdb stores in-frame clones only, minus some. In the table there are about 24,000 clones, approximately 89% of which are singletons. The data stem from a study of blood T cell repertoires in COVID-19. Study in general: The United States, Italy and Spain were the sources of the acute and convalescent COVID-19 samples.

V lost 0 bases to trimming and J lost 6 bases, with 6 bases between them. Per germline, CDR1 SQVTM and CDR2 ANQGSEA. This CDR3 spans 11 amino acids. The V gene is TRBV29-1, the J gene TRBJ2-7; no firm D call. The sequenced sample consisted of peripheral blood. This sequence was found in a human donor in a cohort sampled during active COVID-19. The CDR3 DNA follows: TGCAGCGTTGAAGACAGATCCGAGCAGTACTTC. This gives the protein CSVEDRSEQYF.